This T cell receptor (beta chain) was identified in a study of T cell repertoires in cytomegalovirus infection. Study-wide context: Carrying CMV and the relevant HLA type showed in public TCR beta signatures. Overall study findings and caveats: CMV carriers with the relevant HLA were identified by cumulative public TCR beta family frequency. What dominated the ex vivo response were HLA-C-restricted CMV-specific TCR beta clonotypes.

This clonotype occurred many times. What it recognizes is unknown. From the reads, TCRdb called clonotypes with MiXCR, one entry per CDR3 protein. The table shows around 280,000 distinct CDR3 sequences, with about 9.2% occurring only once. V lost 2 bases to trimming and J lost 5 bases, with 6 bases between them. The CDR3 extends over 12 amino acids. Germline V gives CDR1 MDHEN, CDR2 SYDVKM. The sequencing sample was made of PBMCs. This chain links TRBV28 with TRBJ1-1; D remains ambiguous. The sequence was collected from a human donor in good health (CMV status not recorded). Some clones in this sample may be carry-over from other donors' samples. The DNA for the CDR3 is TGTGCCAGCAGTTTACGGAGTACTGAAGCTTTCTTT. Amino acids: CASSLRSTEAFF.